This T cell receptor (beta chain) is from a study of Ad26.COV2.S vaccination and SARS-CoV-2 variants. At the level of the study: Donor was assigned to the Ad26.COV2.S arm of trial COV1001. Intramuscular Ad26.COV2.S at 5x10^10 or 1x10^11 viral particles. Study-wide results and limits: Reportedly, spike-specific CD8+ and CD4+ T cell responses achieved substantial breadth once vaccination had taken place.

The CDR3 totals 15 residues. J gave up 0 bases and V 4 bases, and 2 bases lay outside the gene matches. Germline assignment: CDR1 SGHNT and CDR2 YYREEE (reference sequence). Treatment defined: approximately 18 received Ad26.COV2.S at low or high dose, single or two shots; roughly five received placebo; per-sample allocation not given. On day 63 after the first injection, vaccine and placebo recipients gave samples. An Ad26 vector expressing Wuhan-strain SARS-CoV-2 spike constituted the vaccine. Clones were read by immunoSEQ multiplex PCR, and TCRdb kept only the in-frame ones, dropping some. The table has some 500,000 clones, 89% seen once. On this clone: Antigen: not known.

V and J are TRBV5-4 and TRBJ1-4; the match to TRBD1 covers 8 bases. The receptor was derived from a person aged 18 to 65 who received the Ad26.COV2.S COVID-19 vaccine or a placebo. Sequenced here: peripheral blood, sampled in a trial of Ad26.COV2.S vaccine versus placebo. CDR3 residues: CASSPGGTTNEKLFF. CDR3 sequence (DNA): TGTGCCAGCAGCCCAGGGGGCACAACTAATGAAAAACTGTTTTTT.